Given below is one TCR beta chain in context. These data come from a study of shared clonotypes between healthy human individuals. CD45RO-negative CD8 cells positively selected for CCR7 made up the naive population, which excluded terminally differentiated effector memory CD45RA+ cells. Germline lookup yields CDR1 PRHDT and CDR2 FYEKMQ (reference sequence). The CDR3 is 15 amino acids. V was pared by 3 bases and J by 2 bases, with 5 bases of the junction left unmatched. Profiling relied on immunoSEQ multiplex PCR, and the TCRdb table lists in-frame clones only, not all of them. The sample holds some 2 million clones, around 96% seen once.

This receptor was taken from a man aged 18 to 30 in good health. Material: naive CD8+ T cells sorted from blood. The chain links TRBV13 to TRBJ1-2, with 8 bases lining up with TRBD1. CDR3 nucleotides: TGTGCCAGCAGCTTTCACAGGGGGGAAAACTATGGCTACACCTTC. Translation gives CASSFHRGENYGYTF.